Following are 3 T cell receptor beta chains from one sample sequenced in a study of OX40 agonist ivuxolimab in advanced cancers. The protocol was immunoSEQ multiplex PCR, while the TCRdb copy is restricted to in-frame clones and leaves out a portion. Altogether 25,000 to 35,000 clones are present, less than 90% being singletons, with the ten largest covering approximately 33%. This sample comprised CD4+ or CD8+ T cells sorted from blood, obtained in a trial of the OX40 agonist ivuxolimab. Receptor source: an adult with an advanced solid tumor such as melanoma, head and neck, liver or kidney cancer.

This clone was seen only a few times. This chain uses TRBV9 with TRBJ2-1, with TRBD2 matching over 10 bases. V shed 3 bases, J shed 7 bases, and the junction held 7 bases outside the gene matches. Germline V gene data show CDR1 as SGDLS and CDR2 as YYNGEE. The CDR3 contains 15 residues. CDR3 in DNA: TGTGCCAGCAGCGCTAGCGGGAGACTTCGGAATGAGCAGTTCTTC. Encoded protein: CASSASGRLRNEQFF.

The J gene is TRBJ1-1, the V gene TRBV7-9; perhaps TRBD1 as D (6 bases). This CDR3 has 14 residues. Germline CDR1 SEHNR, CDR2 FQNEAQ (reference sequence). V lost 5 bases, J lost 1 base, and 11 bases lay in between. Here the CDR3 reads CASSAPRGNTEAFF. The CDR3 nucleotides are TGTGCCAGCAGCGCCCCCAGGGGGAACACTGAAGCTTTCTTT.

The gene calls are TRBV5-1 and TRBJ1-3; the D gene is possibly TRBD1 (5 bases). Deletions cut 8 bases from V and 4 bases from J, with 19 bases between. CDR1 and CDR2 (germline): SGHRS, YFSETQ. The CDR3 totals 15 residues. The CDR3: CASGDDRRGGNTIYF. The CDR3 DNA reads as TGCGCCAGTGGGGACGACCGGAGGGGCGGAAACACCATATATTTT.